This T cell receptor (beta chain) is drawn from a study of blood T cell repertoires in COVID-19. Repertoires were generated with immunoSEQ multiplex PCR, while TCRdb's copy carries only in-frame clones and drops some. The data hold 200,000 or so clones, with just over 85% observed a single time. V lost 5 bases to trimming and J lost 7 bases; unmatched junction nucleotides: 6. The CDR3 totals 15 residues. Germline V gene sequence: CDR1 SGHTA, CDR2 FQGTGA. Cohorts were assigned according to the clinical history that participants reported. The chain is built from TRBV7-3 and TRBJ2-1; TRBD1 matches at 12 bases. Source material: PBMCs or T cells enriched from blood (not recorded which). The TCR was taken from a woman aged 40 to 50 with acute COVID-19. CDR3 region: CASSKGQGARNEQFF. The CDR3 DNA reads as TGTGCCAGCAGCAAGGGACAGGGGGCACGGAATGAGCAGTTCTTC.